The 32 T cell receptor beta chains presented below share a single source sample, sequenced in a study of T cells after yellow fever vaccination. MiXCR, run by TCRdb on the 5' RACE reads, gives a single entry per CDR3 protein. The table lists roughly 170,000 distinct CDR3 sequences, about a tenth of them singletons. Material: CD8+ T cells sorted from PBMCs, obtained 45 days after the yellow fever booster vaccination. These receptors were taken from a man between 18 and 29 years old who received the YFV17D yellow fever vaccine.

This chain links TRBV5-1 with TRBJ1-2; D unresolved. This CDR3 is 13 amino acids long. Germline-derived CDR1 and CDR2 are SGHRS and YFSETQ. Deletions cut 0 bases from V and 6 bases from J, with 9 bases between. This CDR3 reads CASSLVGLDGYTF. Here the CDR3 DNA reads TGCGCCAGCAGCTTGGTGGGGTTGGATGGCTACACCTTC.

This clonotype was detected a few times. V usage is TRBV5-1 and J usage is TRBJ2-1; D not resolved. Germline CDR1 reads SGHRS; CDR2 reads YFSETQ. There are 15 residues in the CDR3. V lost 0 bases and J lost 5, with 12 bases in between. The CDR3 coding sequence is TGCGCCAGCAGCTTGGTGCAGGTTTTCCACAATGAGCAGTTCTTC. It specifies CASSLVQVFHNEQFF.

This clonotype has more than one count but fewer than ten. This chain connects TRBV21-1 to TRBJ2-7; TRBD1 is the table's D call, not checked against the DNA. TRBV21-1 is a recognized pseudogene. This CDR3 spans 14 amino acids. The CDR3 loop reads CASTEDRGYYEQYV. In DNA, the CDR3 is TGTGCCAGCACCGAGGACAGGGGATACTACGAGCAGTACGTC.

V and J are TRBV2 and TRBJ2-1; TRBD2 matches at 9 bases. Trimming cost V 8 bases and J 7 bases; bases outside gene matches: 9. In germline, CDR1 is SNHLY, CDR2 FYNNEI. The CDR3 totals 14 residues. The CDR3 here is CASFDAGGRNEQFF. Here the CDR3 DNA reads TGTGCCAGCTTTGACGCGGGGGGGCGTAATGAGCAGTTCTTC.

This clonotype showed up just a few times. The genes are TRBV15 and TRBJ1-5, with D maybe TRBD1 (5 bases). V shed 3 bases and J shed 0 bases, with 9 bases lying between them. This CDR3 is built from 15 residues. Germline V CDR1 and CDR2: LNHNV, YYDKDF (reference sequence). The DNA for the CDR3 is TGTGCCACCAGCAGTGGGGCTTATAGCAATCAGCCCCAGCATTTT. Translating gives CATSSGAYSNQPQHF.

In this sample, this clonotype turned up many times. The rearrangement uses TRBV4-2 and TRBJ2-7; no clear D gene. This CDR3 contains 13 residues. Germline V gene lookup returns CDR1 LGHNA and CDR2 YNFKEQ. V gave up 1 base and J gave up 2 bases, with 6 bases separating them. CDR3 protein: CASSQASAYEQYF. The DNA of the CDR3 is TGTGCCAGCAGCCAAGCCTCAGCCTACGAGCAGTACTTC.

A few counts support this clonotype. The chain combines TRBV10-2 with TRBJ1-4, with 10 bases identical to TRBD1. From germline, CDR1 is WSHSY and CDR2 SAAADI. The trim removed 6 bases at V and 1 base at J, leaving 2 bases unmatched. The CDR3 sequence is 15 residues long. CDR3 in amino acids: CASRRDRGTNEKLFF. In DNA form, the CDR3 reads TGCGCCAGCAGAAGGGACAGGGGAACTAATGAAAAACTGTTTTTT.

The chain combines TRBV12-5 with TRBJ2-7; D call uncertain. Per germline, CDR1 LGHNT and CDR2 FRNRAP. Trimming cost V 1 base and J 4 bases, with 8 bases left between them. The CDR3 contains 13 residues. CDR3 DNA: TGTGCTAGTGGTTTGGGGAAAGCATACGAGCAGTACTTC. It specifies CASGLGKAYEQYF.

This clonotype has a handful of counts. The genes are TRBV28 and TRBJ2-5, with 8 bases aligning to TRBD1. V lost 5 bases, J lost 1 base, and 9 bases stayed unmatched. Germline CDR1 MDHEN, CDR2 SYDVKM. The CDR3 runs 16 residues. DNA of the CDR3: TGTGCCAGCAGTCCCAGGACAGGGACGAGCCAAGAGACCCAGTACTTC. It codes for CASSPRTGTSQETQYF.

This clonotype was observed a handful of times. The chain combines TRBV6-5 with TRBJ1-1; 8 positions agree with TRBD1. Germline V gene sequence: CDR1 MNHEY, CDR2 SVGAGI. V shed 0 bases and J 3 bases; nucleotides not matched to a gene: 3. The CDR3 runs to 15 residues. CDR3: CASSYSAGGYTEAFF. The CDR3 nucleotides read TGTGCCAGCAGTTACTCGGCAGGGGGCTACACTGAAGCTTTCTTT.

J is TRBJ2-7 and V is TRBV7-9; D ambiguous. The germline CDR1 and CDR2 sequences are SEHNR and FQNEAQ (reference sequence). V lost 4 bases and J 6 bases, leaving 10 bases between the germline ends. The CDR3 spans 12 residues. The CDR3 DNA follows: TGTGCCAGCAGCTCCCTCGACGTCGAGCAGTACTTC. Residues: CASSSLDVEQYF.

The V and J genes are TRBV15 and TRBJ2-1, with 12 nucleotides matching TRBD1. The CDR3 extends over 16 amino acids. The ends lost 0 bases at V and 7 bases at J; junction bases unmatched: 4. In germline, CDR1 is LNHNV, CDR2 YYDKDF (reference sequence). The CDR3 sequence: CATSRDRGQGANEQFF. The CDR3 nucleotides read TGTGCCACCAGCAGAGATCGGGGACAGGGGGCAAATGAGCAGTTCTTC.

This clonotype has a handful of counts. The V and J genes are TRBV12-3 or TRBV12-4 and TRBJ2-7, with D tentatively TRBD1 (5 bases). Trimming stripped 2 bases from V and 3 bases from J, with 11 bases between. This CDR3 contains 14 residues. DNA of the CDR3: TGTGCCAGCAGTTTATTTCAGGGCGGCTACGAGCAGTACTTC. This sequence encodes CASSLFQGGYEQYF.

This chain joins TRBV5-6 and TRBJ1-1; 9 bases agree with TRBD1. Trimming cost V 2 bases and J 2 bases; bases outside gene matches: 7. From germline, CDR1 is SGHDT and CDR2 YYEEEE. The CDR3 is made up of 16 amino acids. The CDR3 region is CASSFTGTGSNTEAFF. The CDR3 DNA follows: TGTGCCAGCAGCTTTACCGGGACAGGGAGTAACACTGAAGCTTTCTTT.

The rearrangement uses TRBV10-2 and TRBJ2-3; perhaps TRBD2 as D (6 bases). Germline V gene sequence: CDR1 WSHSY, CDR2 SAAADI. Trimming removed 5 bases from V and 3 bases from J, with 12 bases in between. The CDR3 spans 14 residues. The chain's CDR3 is CASSLTRSTDTQYF. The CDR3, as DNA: TGCGCCAGCAGTTTGACTAGATCGACAGATACGCAGTATTTT.

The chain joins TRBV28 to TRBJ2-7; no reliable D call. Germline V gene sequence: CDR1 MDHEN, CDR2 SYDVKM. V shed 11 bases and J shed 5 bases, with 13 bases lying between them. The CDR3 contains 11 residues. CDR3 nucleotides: TGTGCCGGGCCCTGGGGTGACGAGCAGTACGTC. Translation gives CAGPWGDEQYV.

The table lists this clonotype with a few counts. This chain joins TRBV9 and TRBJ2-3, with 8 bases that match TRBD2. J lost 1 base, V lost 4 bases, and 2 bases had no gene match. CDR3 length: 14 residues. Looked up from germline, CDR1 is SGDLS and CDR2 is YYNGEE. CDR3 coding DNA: TGTGCCAGCAGCATGACTAGCGGCACAGATACGCAGTATTTT. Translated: CASSMTSGTDTQYF. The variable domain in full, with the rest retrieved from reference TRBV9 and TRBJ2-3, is DSGVTQTPKHLITATGQRVTLRCSPRSGDLSVYWYQQSLDQGLQFLIQYYNGEERAKGNILERFSAQQFPDLHSELNLSSLELGDSALYFCASSMTSGTDTQYFGPGTRLTVL.

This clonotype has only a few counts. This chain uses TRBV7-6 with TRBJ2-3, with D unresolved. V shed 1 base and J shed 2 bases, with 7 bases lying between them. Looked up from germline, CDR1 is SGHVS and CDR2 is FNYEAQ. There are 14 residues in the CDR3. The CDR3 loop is CASSLVGYTDTQYF. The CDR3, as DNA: TGTGCCAGCAGCTTAGTCGGGTACACAGATACGCAGTATTTT.

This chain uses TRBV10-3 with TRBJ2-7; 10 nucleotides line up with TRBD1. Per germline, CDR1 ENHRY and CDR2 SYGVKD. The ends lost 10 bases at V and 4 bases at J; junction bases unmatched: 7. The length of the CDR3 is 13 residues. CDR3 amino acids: CATQEGQGYEQYV. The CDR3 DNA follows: TGTGCCACACAAGAGGGACAGGGGTACGAGCAGTACGTC.

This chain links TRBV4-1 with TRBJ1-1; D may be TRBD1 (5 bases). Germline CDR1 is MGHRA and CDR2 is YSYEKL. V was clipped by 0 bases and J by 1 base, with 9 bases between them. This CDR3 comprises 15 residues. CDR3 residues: CASSQDRASNTEAFF. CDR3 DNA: TGCGCCAGCAGCCAAGACAGGGCCTCGAACACTGAAGCTTTCTTT.

CDR3 region: CATQEGQGNQPQHF. The CDR3 DNA is TGTGCCACCCAGGAGGGCCAGGGAAATCAGCCCCAGCATTTT. The chain employs TRBV10-3 and TRBJ1-5, with a weak D call TRBD1 (5 bases). The CDR3 covers 14 residues. V lost 10 bases and J lost 4, with 17 bases in between. Per germline, CDR1 ENHRY and CDR2 SYGVKD.

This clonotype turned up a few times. CDR3 nucleotide sequence: TGTGCCACCGCAGATCTCGAACGCCACGAGCAGTACTTC. Translated: CATADLERHEQYF. The gene calls are TRBV27 and TRBJ2-7; D gene uncertain. This CDR3 region has 13 residues. Germline loops: CDR1 MNHEY, CDR2 SMNVEV (reference sequence). The V and J ends lost 10 bases and 5 bases respectively, with 18 bases between them.

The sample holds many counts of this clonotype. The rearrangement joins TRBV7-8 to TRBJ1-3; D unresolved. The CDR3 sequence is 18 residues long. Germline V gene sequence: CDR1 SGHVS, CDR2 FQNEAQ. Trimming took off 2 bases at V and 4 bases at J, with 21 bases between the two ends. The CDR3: CASSLFARQTLSGNTIYF. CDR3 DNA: TGTGCCAGCAGCTTATTCGCTAGACAAACCCTCTCGGGAAACACCATATATTTT.

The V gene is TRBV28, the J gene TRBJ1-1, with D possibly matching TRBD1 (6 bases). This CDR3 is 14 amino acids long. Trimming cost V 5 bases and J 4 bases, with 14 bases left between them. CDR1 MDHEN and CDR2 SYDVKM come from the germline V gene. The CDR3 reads CASSPTGLGTEAFF. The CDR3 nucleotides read TGTGCCAGCAGTCCAACAGGGCTAGGCACTGAAGCTTTCTTT.

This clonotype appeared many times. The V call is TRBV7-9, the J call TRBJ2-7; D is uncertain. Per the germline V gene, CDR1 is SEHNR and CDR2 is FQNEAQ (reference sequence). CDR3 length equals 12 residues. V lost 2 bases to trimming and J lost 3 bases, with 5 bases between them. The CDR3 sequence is CASSLLLYEQYF. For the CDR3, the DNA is TGTGCCAGCAGCTTACTACTCTACGAGCAGTACTTC.

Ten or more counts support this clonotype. In DNA, the CDR3 is TGTGCCAGCAGCAAAGGGGGCACTGAAGCTTTCTTT. Protein sequence: CASSKGGTEAFF. This chain connects TRBV21-1 to TRBJ1-1. TRBV21-1 is a recognized pseudogene. This CDR3 is built from 12 residues.

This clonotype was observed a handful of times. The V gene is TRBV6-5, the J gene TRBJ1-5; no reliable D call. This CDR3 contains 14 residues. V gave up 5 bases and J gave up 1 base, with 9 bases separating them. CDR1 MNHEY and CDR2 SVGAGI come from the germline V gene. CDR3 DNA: TGTGCCAGCAGTCCAGTCACCAGCAATCAGCCCCAGCATTTT. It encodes CASSPVTSNQPQHF.

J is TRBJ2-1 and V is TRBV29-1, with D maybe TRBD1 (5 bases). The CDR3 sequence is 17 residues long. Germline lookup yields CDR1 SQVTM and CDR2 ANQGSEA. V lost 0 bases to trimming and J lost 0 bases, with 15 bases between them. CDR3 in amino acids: CSVEDLYETDSYNEQFF. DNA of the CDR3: TGCAGCGTTGAAGATCTTTATGAGACAGACTCCTACAATGAGCAGTTCTTC.

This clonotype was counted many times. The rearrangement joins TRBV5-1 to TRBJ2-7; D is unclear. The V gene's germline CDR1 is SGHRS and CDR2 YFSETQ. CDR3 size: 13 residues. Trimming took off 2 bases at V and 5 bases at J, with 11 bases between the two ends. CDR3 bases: TGCGCCAGCAGCTTCCGGGTCTGGGACGAGCAGTACTTC. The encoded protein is CASSFRVWDEQYF.

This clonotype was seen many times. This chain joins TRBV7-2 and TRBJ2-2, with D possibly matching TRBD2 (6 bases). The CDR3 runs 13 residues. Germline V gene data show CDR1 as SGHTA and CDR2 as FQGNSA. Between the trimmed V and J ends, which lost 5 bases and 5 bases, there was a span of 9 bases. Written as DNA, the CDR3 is TGTGCCAGCAGCGCGGGATATACCGGGGAGCTGTTTTTT. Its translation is CASSAGYTGELFF. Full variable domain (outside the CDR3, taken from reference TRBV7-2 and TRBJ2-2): GAGVSQSPSNKVTEKGKDVELRCDPISGHTALYWYRQSLGQGLEFLIYFQGNSAPDKSGLPSDRFSAERTGGSVSTLTIQRTQQEDSAVYLCASSAGYTGELFFGEGSRLTVL.

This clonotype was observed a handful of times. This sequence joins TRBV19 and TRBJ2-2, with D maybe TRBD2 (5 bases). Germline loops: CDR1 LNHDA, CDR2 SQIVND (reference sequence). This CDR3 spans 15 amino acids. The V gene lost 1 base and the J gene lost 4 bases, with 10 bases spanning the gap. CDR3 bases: TGTGCCAGTAGTATAGGTCGGGGTGGCACCGGGGAGCTGTTTTTT. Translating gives CASSIGRGGTGELFF.

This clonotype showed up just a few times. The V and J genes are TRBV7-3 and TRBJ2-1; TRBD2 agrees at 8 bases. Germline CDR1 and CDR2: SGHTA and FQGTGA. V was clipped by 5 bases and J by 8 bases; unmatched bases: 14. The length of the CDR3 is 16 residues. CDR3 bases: TGTGCCAGCAGCCCCCAAGGGGCGGGGGGCCGGGATGAGCAGTTCTTC. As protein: CASSPQGAGGRDEQFF.